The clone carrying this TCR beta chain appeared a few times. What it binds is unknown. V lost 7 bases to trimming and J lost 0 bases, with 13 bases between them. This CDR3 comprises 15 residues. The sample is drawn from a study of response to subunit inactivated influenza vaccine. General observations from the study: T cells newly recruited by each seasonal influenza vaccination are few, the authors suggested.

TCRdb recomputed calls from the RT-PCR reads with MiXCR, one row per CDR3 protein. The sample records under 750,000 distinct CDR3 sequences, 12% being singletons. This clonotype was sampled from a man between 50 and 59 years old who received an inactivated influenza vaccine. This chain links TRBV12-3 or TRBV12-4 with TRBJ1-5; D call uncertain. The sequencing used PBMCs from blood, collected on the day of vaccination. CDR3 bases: TGTGCCAGCACCCCCCCCGGCACTAGCAATCAGCCCCAGCATTTT. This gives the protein CASTPPGTSNQPQHF.